This TCR beta chain appears in the sequencing data of a study of blood T cell repertoires in COVID-19. Study overall: Sites in the United States, Italy and Spain provided acute and convalescent COVID-19 samples. T cells, B-cell-depleted T cells, or PBMCs provided the cDNA or gDNA that served as material.

Authors' methods: Estimated nucleated cell counts came from reference gene primer amplification. Method: immunoSEQ multiplex PCR; TCRdb's copy keeps in-frame clones and lacks some. D and trimming were read from the DNA, whereas the V and J calls and clone size are those reported in that table. Counted here are around 52,000 clones, roughly 78% occurring once; the ten biggest clones make up 8.2%. CDR3 size: 15 residues. V was cut by 9 bases and J by 0 bases, with 17 bases left in between. Germline V gene sequence: CDR1 ENHRY, CDR2 SYGVKD. This clone appeared once. This TCR was recovered from a woman aged 80 or older with acute or convalescent COVID-19. The V gene is TRBV10-3, the J gene TRBJ1-2, with D perhaps TRBD1 (5 bases). Sequenced material: peripheral blood. The CDR3 sequence is CAISPDSFSNYGYTF. The CDR3 DNA follows: TGTGCCATTTCTCCCGACAGTTTTTCTAACTATGGCTACACCTTC.